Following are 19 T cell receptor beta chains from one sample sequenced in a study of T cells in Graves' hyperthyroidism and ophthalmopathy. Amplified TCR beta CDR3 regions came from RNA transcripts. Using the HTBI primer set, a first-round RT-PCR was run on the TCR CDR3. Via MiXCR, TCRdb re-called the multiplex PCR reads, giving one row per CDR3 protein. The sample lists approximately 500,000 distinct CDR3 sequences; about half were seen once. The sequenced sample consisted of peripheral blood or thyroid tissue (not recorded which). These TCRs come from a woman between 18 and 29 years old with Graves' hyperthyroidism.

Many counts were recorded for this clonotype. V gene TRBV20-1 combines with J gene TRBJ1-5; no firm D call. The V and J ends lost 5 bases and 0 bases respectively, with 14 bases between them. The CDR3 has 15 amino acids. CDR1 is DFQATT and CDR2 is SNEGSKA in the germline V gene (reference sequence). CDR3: CSAPVPEYSNQPQHF. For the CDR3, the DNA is TGCAGTGCTCCGGTCCCGGAATATAGCAATCAGCCCCAGCATTTT.

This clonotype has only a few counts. CDR3 region: CASKQQGPEKLFF. The CDR3 DNA is TGTGCCAGCAAACAACAGGGTCCCGAAAAACTGTTTTTT. The V and J genes are TRBV27 and TRBJ1-4; tentatively, D is TRBD1 (6 bases). V was clipped by 7 bases and J by 8 bases, with 14 bases between them. The CDR3 length is 13 residues. The germline V gene encodes CDR1 MNHEY and CDR2 SMNVEV (reference sequence). The entire variable domain, with the rest obtained from reference TRBV27 and TRBJ1-4, is as follows: EAQVTQNPRYLITVTGKKLTVTCSQNMNHEYMSWYRQDPGLGLRQIYYSMNVEVTDKGDVPEGYKVSRKEKRNFPLILESPSPNQTSLYFCASKQQGPEKLFFGSGTQLSVL.

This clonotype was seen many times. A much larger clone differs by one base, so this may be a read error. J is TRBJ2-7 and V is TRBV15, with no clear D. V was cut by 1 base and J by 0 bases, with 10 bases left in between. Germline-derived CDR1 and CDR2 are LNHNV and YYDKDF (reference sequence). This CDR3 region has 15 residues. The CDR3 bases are TGTGCCACCAGCAGAGGTGCGGAGAGCTCCTACGAGCAGTACTTC. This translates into CATSRGAESSYEQYF.

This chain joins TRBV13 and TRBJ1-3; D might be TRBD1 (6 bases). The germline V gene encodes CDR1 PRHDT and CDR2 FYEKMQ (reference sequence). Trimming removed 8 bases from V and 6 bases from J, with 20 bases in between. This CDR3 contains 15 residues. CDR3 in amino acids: CASSPGRGAVNTIYF. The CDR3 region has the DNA TGTGCCAGCTCCCCCGGTCGGGGGGCCGTAAACACCATATATTTT.

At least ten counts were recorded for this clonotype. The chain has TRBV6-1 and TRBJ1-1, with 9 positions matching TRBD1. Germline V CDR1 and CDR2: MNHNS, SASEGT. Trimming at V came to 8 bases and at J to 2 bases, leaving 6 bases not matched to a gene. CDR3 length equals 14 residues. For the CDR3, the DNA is TGTGCCAGCGGAGGGACAGGGATAAACACTGAAGCTTTCTTT. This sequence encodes CASGGTGINTEAFF.

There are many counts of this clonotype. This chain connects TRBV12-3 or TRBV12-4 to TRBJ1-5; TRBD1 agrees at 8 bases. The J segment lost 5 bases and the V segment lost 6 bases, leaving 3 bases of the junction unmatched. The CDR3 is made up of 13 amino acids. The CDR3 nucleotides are TGTGCCAGCAGGTCACAGGGGGATCAGCCCCAGCATTTT. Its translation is CASRSQGDQPQHF.

This chain's CDR3 is CASSDGWGEGITGELFF. CDR3 DNA sequence: TGTGCCAGCAGTGACGGATGGGGTGAGGGCATAACCGGGGAGCTGTTTTTT. The chain has TRBV6-1 and TRBJ2-2; weak D call: TRBD2 (5 bases). CDR1 is MNHNS and CDR2 is SASEGT in the germline V gene. Trimming left V 3 bases short and J 5 bases short, with 19 bases between. The CDR3 extends over 17 amino acids.

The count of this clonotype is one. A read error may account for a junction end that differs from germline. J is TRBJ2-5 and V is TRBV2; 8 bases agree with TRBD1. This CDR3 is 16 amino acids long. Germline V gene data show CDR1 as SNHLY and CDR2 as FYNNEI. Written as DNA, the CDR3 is TGTGCCAGCAGTACCCAATCCGACAGGGGTGGTGAGACTCAGTACTTC. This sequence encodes CASSTQSDRGGETQYF.

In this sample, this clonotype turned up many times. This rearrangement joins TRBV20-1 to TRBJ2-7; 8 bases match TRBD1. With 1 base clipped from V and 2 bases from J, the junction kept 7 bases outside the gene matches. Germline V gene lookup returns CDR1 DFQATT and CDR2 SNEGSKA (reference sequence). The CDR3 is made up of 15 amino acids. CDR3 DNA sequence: TGCAGTGCTAGAGCCGGGACAGGAGGCACCTACGAGCAGTACTTC. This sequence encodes CSARAGTGGTYEQYF.

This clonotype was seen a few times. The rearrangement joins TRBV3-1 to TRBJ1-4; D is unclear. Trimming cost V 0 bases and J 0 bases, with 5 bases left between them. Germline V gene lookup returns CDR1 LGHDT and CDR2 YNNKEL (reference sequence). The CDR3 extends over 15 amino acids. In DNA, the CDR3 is TGTGCCAGCAGCCAAGAAGAGGCAACTAATGAAAAACTGTTTTTT. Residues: CASSQEEATNEKLFF.

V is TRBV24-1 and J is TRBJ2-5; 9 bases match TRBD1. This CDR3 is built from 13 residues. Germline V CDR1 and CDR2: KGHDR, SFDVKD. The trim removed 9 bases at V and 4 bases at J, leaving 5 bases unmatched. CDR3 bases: TGTGCCACCGGACAGGGGTTAATAGAGACCCAGTACTTC. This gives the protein CATGQGLIETQYF.

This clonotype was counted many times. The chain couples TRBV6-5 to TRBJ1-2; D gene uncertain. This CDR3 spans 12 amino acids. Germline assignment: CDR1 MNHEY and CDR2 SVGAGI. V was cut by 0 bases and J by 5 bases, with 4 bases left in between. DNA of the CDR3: TGTGCCAGCAGTTACTCGGGATATGGCTACACCTTC. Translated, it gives CASSYSGYGYTF.

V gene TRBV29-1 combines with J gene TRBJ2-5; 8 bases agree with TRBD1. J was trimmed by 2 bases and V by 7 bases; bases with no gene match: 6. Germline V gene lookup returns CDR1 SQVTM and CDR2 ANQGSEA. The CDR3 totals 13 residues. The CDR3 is CSALTGDQETQYF. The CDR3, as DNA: TGCAGCGCATTGACAGGGGATCAAGAGACCCAGTACTTC.

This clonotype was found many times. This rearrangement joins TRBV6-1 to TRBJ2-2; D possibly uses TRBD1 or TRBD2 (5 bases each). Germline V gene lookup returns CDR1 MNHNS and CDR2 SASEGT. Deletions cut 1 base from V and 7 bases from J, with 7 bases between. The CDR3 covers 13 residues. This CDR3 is CASSEERGGELFF. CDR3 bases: TGTGCCAGCAGTGAAGAGAGGGGCGGGGAGCTGTTTTTT.

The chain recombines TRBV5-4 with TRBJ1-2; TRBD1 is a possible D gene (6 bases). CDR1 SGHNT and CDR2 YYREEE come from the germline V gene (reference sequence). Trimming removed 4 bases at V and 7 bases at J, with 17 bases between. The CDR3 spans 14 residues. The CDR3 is CASSPGTREGGYTF. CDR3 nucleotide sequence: TGTGCCAGCAGCCCCGGGACAAGGGAAGGTGGCTACACCTTC. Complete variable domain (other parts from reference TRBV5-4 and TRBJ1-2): ETGVTQSPTHLIKTRGQQVTLRCSSQSGHNTVSWYQQALGQGPQFIFQYYREEENGRGNFPPRFSGLQFPNYSSELNVNALELDDSALYLCASSPGTREGGYTFGSGTRLTVV.

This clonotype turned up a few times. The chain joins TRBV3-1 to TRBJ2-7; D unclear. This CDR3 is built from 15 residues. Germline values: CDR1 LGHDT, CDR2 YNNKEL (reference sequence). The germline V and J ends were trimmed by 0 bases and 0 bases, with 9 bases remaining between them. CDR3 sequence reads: CASSQDPPDSYEQYF. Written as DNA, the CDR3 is TGTGCCAGCAGCCAAGACCCCCCAGACTCCTACGAGCAGTACTTC.

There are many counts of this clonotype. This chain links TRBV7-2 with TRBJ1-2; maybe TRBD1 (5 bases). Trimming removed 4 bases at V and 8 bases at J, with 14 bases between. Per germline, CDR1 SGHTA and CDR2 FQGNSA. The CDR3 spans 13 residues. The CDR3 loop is CASSSLGGTGYTF. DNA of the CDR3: TGTGCCAGCAGCTCCCTTGGAGGGACGGGCTACACCTTC.

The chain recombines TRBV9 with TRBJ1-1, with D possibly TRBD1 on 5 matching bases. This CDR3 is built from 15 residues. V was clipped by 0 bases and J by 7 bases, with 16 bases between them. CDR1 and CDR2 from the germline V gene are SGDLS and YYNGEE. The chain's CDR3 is CASSVGWGSHGEAFF. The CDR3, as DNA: TGTGCCAGCAGCGTAGGATGGGGGAGCCACGGTGAAGCTTTCTTT.

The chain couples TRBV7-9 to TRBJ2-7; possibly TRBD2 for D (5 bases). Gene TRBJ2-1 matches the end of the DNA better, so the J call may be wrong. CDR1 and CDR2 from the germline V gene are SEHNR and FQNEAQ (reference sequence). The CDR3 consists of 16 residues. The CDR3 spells CASSPAGGRTGDEQFF. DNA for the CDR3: TGTGCCAGCAGCCCCGCAGGTGGGCGGACTGGCGATGAGCAGTTCTTC.